This T cell receptor beta chain is drawn from a study of blood T cell repertoires in COVID-19. For the study at large: Whether acute or convalescent, the COVID-19 samples came from the United States, Italy and Spain. T cells, B-cell-depleted T cells, or PBMCs supplied cDNA or gDNA.

The CDR3 runs 13 residues. Deletions cut 3 bases from V and 7 bases from J, with 13 bases between. The germline CDR1 and CDR2 sequences are SGDLS and YYNGEE. Patients of the Seattle cohort, enrolled during active infection, were followed longitudinally. Original data processing: Amplification of reference gene primers was used by the study to estimate nucleated cell counts. TCRdb's copy holds only in-frame clones and misses some; the assay was immunoSEQ multiplex PCR. V, J and clone size reflect that table, while D and trimming were determined from the DNA. Of around 130,000 clones in the sample, roughly 84% were seen once.

This sequence joins TRBV9 and TRBJ2-5; TRBD1 is a possible D gene (6 bases). Material: peripheral blood. The TCR originated in a man aged 25-45 years with COVID-19, enrolled during active disease. CDR3 DNA: TGTGCCAGCAGCGGGACAGTAGATGGGACCCAGTACTTC. Translation: CASSGTVDGTQYF. Variable domain in full (rest from reference TRBV9 and TRBJ2-5): DSGVTQTPKHLITATGQRVTLRCSPRSGDLSVYWYQQSLDQGLQFLIQYYNGEERAKGNILERFSAQQFPDLHSELNLSSLELGDSALYFCASSGTVDGTQYFGPGTRLLVL.